These 3 T cell receptor beta chains originate from one sample sequenced in a study of CXCR3-negative and CXCR3-positive naive CD8 T cells. General study findings and limits: For CXCR3-positive naive cells, TRB CDR3s were more hydrophobic than those of CXCR3-negative naive cells.

5' RACE with UMI labels generated the TRB cDNA libraries. TCRdb re-called the 5' RACE reads; every CDR3 protein appears as one record, without DNA. The sample data list 5,500 to 8,500 distinct CDR3 sequences. Their target antigens are unknown. Sequenced material: naive CXCR3+ CD8+ T cells from blood. Subset reported: CD45RO-CCR7+CD27+CD95- naive CD8+ T cells expressing CXCR3 (TNR3+). These receptors originate from a human donor in good health. Some clones in this sample may be carry-over from other donors' samples.

This rearrangement joins TRBV29-1 to TRBJ1-1. There are 14 residues in the CDR3. Germline CDR1 and CDR2: SQVTM and ANQGSEA. The CDR3 spells CSVQEAGRDTEAFF. The whole variable domain, remainder taken from reference TRBV29-1 and TRBJ1-1, is SAVISQKPSRDICQRGTSLTIQCQVDSQVTMMFWYRQQPGQSLTLIATANQGSEATYESGFVIDKFPISRPNLTFSTLTVSNMSPEDSSIYLCSVQEAGRDTEAFFGQGTRLTVV.

This clonotype ranks as medium-sized (0.01 to 0.1%) in terms of frequency. The V and J genes are TRBV27 and TRBJ2-3; as DNA is missing, the TRBD2 call by TCRdb cannot be tested. The CDR3 has 14 residues. Germline CDR1 is MNHEY and CDR2 is SMNVEV (reference sequence). CDR3 amino acids: CASSFEQRTDTQYF.

V gene TRBV29-1 combines with J gene TRBJ1-4; the TCRdb D gene call, TRBD1, has no DNA to confirm it. CDR1 is SQVTM, CDR2 ANQGSEA, per germline. CDR3 length: 14 residues. This chain's CDR3 is CSVELPGQGEKLFF.